A selection of T cell receptor beta chains follows, all from one sample in a study of OX40 agonist ivuxolimab in advanced cancers. Libraries were prepared by immunoSEQ multiplex PCR; TCRdb keeps only in-frame clonotypes and omits some of them. The table has about 40,000 clones, approximately 83% seen once; the top ten hold roughly 20%. The specimen comprised CD4+ or CD8+ T cells sorted from blood, sampled in a trial of the OX40 agonist ivuxolimab. Receptors were obtained from an adult with an advanced solid tumor such as melanoma, head and neck, liver or kidney cancer. Both conserved end residues are part of each CDR3. D genes are given only for firm matches. Not all rows give a size; the values are once, few, many and, for expanded clones, a class.

j_call d_call v_call clone_size cdr3_aa
. TRBD1 TRBV19 . CASSTGDPYDEQYF
TRBJ1-5 . TRBV20-1 . CSAKGDQPQHF
TRBJ1-2 . TRBV6-5 once CASSYTQQGNGYTF
TRBJ2-5 . TRBV5-5 . CASSLEGKDQETQYF
TRBJ2-2 TRBD2 TRBV7-3 . CASSLVSGLAATGELFF
TRBJ2-1 TRBD1 TRBV18 once CASSPPAGTGGNEQFF
TRBJ1-2 TRBD1 TRBV19 . CASTPRTGAYTNYGYTF
TRBJ2-5 . TRBV7-6 . CASSRDSQETQYF
TRBJ1-5 . TRBV6-1 . CASSVWMADKNQPQHF
TRBJ2-7 . TRBV11-1 . CASSPGRRTYEQYF
TRBJ1-1 TRBD1 TRBV2 . CVRLGTGNTEAFF
TRBJ1-5 . TRBV5-1 . CASSQGGSSNQPQHF
TRBJ1-2 . TRBV6-6 . CASSESTGYGYTF
TRBJ1-4 . TRBV6-5 . CASRPPGAEKLFF
TRBJ2-3 . TRBV6-5 . CASKGVGRSTDTQYF
TRBJ2-6 . TRBV5-1 . CASSFGGANSGANVLTF
TRBJ2-2 TRBD2 TRBV2 . CASSSGGATGELFF
TRBJ1-5 TRBD1 TRBV19 . CASSIRGTDNQPQHF
TRBJ2-1 . TRBV6-5 . CASSGGHYNEQFF
TRBJ2-1 TRBD2 TRBV7-3 . CASSLAGGTSDYNEQFF
TRBJ2-2 . TRBV7-9 . CASSPTGTGELFF
TRBJ2-2 TRBD2 TRBV7-6 . CASTPGLAGASGTGELFF
TRBJ1-2 . TRBV6-5 once CASSYFSRQRNSSTF
TRBJ1-5 . TRBV27 . CASSWGLNQPQHF
TRBJ1-5 TRBD1 TRBV7-9 . CASSSGQGVGQPQHF
TRBJ2-1 . TRBV11-2 . CASSLTRWGGDEQFF
TRBJ2-7 TRBD1 TRBV2 . CASNDPPGQGTYEQYF
TRBJ2-1 . TRBV11-2 . CASSLANEQFF
TRBJ2-7 TRBD1 TRBV7-6 . CASSPRTGKNEQYF
TRBJ2-5 TRBD2 TRBV2 . CASTQSSLAGAETQYF